One sample yielded the 28 T cell receptor beta chains listed below, sequenced in a study of identical twins. From the 5' RACE reads, TCRdb called clonotypes with MiXCR, one entry per CDR3 protein. The sample consists of 350,000 to 450,000 distinct CDR3 sequences, about 18% of them appearing once. Sequences were obtained from naive T cells sorted from blood. Receptors originate from a man in his forties or fifties in good health.

This chain joins TRBV7-2 and TRBJ1-2; D perhaps matches TRBD1 (5 bases). Germline V gives CDR1 SGHTA, CDR2 FQGNSA. The CDR3 consists of 14 residues. Trimming shortened V by 1 base and J by 8 bases, and 14 bases separated the two germline ends. The CDR3 coding sequence is TGTGCCAGCAGCTTAGAGCGGCGGGGCGGGGGCTACACCTTC. It specifies CASSLERRGGGYTF.

This chain uses TRBV6-5 with TRBJ2-2, with D perhaps matching TRBD1 (7 bases). Trimming removed 2 bases at V and 6 bases at J, with 16 bases between. Germline CDR1 and CDR2: MNHEY and SVGAGI. The CDR3 has 16 residues. The CDR3 spells CASSYIRGRRPGELFF. Here the CDR3 DNA reads TGTGCCAGCAGTTACATCAGGGGGAGGAGGCCCGGGGAGCTGTTTTTT.

The chain combines TRBV20-1 with TRBJ2-7, with TRBD1 identical over 9 bases. V gave up 8 bases and J gave up 1 base; unmatched junction bases: 6. The V gene's germline CDR1 is DFQATT and CDR2 SNEGSKA (reference sequence). The CDR3 length is 13 residues. The CDR3 DNA reads TGCAGTCCACGGACAGGGGATTCCTACGAGCAGTACTTC. This gives the protein CSPRTGDSYEQYF.

Here the CDR3 DNA reads TGTGCCAGCAGACCCAGCTCTTGGACTAGCGGAACAGATACGCAGTATTTT. Amino acid sequence: CASRPSSWTSGTDTQYF. V usage is TRBV28 and J usage is TRBJ2-3, with TRBD2 identical over 10 bases. The V and J ends lost 6 bases and 3 bases, in that order; junction bases with no gene match: 12. Germline V CDR1 and CDR2: MDHEN, SYDVKM. The CDR3 is made up of 17 amino acids.

This clonotype was seen many times. The chain employs TRBV6-2 or TRBV6-3 and TRBJ2-7; D uncertain. Germline CDR1 is MNHEY and CDR2 is SVGEGT. CDR3 length equals 15 residues. Trimming cost V 6 bases and J 0 bases, with 15 bases left between them. The CDR3 DNA is TGTGCCAGCAGCATCTGGCTCCTGAGCTCCTACGAGCAGTACTTC. This encodes CASSIWLLSSYEQYF.

The J gene is TRBJ1-1, the V gene TRBV11-2; 8 bases match TRBD1. CDR3 length equals 15 residues. CDR1 is SGHAT, CDR2 FQNNGV, per germline. With 0 bases clipped from V and 0 bases from J, the junction kept 0 bases outside the gene matches. The CDR3 nucleotides are TGTGCCAGCAGCTTAGAGGGACAGGTGAACACTGAAGCTTTCTTT. This sequence encodes CASSLEGQVNTEAFF.

This clonotype was observed a few times. The rearrangement uses TRBV7-9 and TRBJ2-1, with a weak D call TRBD2 (7 bases). In germline, CDR1 is SEHNR, CDR2 FQNEAQ (reference sequence). This CDR3 region has 17 residues. Trimming pared 2 bases from V and 4 bases from J, leaving 18 bases between. The DNA of the CDR3 is TGTGCCAGCAGCTTACGAAGGGGGGGGGTTACTTACAATGAGCAGTTCTTC. Translating it yields CASSLRRGGVTYNEQFF.

This clonotype was observed a few times. The chain employs TRBV5-1 and TRBJ1-1, with D unresolved. Germline assignment: CDR1 SGHRS and CDR2 YFSETQ. With 0 bases removed from V and 0 bases from J, the gap between germline ends came to 6 bases. This CDR3 region has 14 residues. CDR3 residues: CASSLVPVNTEAFF. As DNA, the CDR3 is TGCGCCAGCAGCTTGGTACCGGTGAACACTGAAGCTTTCTTT.

This clonotype was counted ten times or more. V is TRBV12-3 or TRBV12-4 and J is TRBJ1-2, with D possibly TRBD1 on 5 matching bases. V was trimmed by 5 bases and J by 8 bases, leaving 27 bases between them. CDR3 length equals 17 residues. The CDR3 protein is CASSNRNRGTRYQGYTF. The CDR3 bases are TGTGCCAGCAGTAATCGGAACCGCGGGACCAGATACCAGGGCTACACCTTC.

On this clonotype: This may stem from a read error, because a much larger clone lies one nucleotide away. The J gene is TRBJ2-3, the V gene TRBV5-1; D possibly corresponds to TRBD2 (6 bases). The CDR3 extends over 15 amino acids. Looked up from germline, CDR1 is SGHRS and CDR2 is YFSETQ. Here the CDR3 DNA reads TGCGCCAGCACCTTGGAGGGCAAAGAAGCAGATACGCAGTATTTT. Amino acids: CASTLEGKEADTQYF.

This clonotype was counted between two and nine times. The rearrangement uses TRBV20-1 and TRBJ2-1, with 8 bases matching TRBD2. CDR1 and CDR2 (germline): DFQATT, SNEGSKA (reference sequence). V trimming: 3 bases; J trimming: 7 bases; junction bases outside the gene matches: 14. The CDR3 is 16 amino acids. The CDR3 DNA reads as TGCAGTGCTAGGCAAACTAGCGGAGGGGCAACGAATGAGCAGTTCTTC. Residues: CSARQTSGGATNEQFF.

The table lists this clonotype with many counts. V is TRBV20-1 and J is TRBJ2-3; the match to TRBD2 covers 7 bases. Germline V CDR1 and CDR2: DFQATT, SNEGSKA (reference sequence). The CDR3 extends over 17 amino acids. After removal of 0 bases from V and 0 bases from J, the junction contained 9 bases not matched to a gene. CDR3 nucleotide sequence: TGCAGTGCTAGAGATTTACGGGGGGTTGCTAGCACAGATACGCAGTATTTT. Its protein product is CSARDLRGVASTDTQYF.

This clonotype was found a few times. V gene TRBV6-5 combines with J gene TRBJ2-3, with D unresolved. Germline CDR1 MNHEY, CDR2 SVGAGI. V was pared by 4 bases and J by 0 bases, with 14 bases between. This CDR3 region has 16 residues. CDR3 residues: CASSSDKRYSTDTQYF. The CDR3 DNA follows: TGTGCCAGCAGTTCTGACAAACGATATAGCACAGATACGCAGTATTTT.

The V gene is TRBV20-1, the J gene TRBJ2-5; possible D gene TRBD2, 6 bases. Germline V gives CDR1 DFQATT, CDR2 SNEGSKA (reference sequence). The CDR3 sequence is 15 residues long. V was trimmed by 0 bases and J by 4 bases, leaving 15 bases between them. The CDR3 protein is CSARDVREEGETQYF. The CDR3, as DNA: TGCAGTGCTAGAGATGTCAGGGAGGAAGGAGAGACCCAGTACTTC.

This clonotype was seen repeatedly, ten times or more. V and J are TRBV5-1 and TRBJ2-3; no reliable D call. Per the germline V gene, CDR1 is SGHRS and CDR2 is YFSETQ. This CDR3 is 14 amino acids long. Trimming left V 0 bases short and J 3 bases short, with 8 bases between. This chain's CDR3 is CASSLGAETDTQYF. The DNA for the CDR3 is TGCGCCAGCAGCTTGGGGGCAGAAACAGATACGCAGTATTTT.

This chain joins TRBV20-1 and TRBJ2-1; TRBD2 is a possible D gene (6 bases). The CDR3 has 14 residues. Germline-derived CDR1 and CDR2 are DFQATT and SNEGSKA (reference sequence). V lost 5 bases and J lost 7, with 18 bases in between. The CDR3 DNA reads as TGCAGTGCTGTACAGCCCTCTCTAGCGAATGAGCAGTTCTTC. This codes for CSAVQPSLANEQFF.

This clonotype was picked up a small number of times. The rearrangement joins TRBV27 to TRBJ2-1; D remains unclear. The germline V gene encodes CDR1 MNHEY and CDR2 SMNVEV (reference sequence). The CDR3 spans 14 residues. V gave up 5 bases and J gave up 0 bases, with 8 bases separating them. CDR3 sequence (DNA): TGTGCCAGCAGTGGAGTGGGCTCCTACAATGAGCAGTTCTTC. It translates to CASSGVGSYNEQFF.

This clonotype was counted between two and nine times. The rearrangement joins TRBV20-1 to TRBJ2-7; 10 nucleotides agree with TRBD2. The J segment lost 2 bases and the V segment lost 3 bases, leaving 4 bases of the junction unmatched. Looked up from germline, CDR1 is DFQATT and CDR2 is SNEGSKA (reference sequence). CDR3 length equals 14 residues. As DNA, the CDR3 is TGCAGTGCTAGTATAGCGGGGGGAGCCTACGAGCAGTACTTC. Amino acids: CSASIAGGAYEQYF.

This clonotype was seen more than once but under ten times. This sequence joins TRBV10-3 and TRBJ2-7, with TRBD1 matching 9 bases. CDR1 is ENHRY, CDR2 SYGVKD, per germline. The CDR3 has 14 residues. Losses at the gene ends were 4 bases for V and 6 bases for J; bases not matched to a gene: 7. The CDR3 region has the DNA TGTGCCATCAGTGGTGGGACAGGGAGGTCCGAGCAGTACTTC. As protein: CAISGGTGRSEQYF.

The table lists this clonotype with many counts. V and J are TRBV11-2 and TRBJ2-3; D is uncertain. Germline-derived CDR1 and CDR2 are SGHAT and FQNNGV. Trimming stripped 4 bases from V and 2 bases from J, with 10 bases between. CDR3 length: 14 residues. CDR3 protein: CASSSRLHTDTQYF. In DNA, the CDR3 is TGTGCCAGCAGCTCCCGACTGCACACAGATACGCAGTATTTT.

CDR3: CSATGQARYYEQYF. CDR3 bases: TGCAGTGCTACCGGACAGGCCAGATACTACGAGCAGTACTTC. The gene calls are TRBV20-1 and TRBJ2-7; 7 nucleotides line up with TRBD1. The CDR3 extends over 14 amino acids. Germline V gene data show CDR1 as DFQATT and CDR2 as SNEGSKA (reference sequence). Germline trimming cut 4 bases from V and 3 bases from J; bases unmatched to any gene: 9.

This clonotype turned up a few times. V usage is TRBV10-3 and J usage is TRBJ1-3, with D hard to call. From germline, CDR1 is ENHRY and CDR2 SYGVKD. Trimming shortened V by 4 bases and J by 2 bases, and 3 bases separated the two germline ends. This CDR3 spans 12 amino acids. The CDR3 sequence is CAISAAGNTIYF. CDR3 coding DNA: TGTGCCATCAGTGCAGCTGGAAACACCATATATTTT.

This clonotype turned up a few times. The chain couples TRBV28 to TRBJ2-7; TRBD1 is a possible D gene (6 bases). Trimming removed 0 bases at V and 0 bases at J, with 9 bases between. This CDR3 spans 15 amino acids. Germline assignment: CDR1 MDHEN and CDR2 SYDVKM. CDR3: CASSLWGTNSYEQYF. CDR3 DNA: TGTGCCAGCAGTTTATGGGGGACAAACTCCTACGAGCAGTACTTC.

This clonotype was counted a few times. The gene calls are TRBV5-1 and TRBJ2-7; 9 nucleotides match TRBD1. V was clipped by 3 bases and J by 3 bases; unmatched bases: 10. This CDR3 comprises 16 residues. CDR1 and CDR2 from the germline V gene are SGHRS and YFSETQ. CDR3 loop: CASSSPRGQGIYEQYF. As DNA, the CDR3 is TGCGCCAGCAGCTCCCCCAGGGGACAGGGTATCTACGAGCAGTACTTC.

V and J are TRBV6-2 or TRBV6-3 and TRBJ2-2; TRBD1 matches at 8 bases. CDR1 and CDR2 (germline): MNHEY, SVGEGT. Losses at the gene ends were 6 bases for V and 9 bases for J; bases not matched to a gene: 6. The CDR3 totals 13 residues. The CDR3 DNA is TGTGCCAGCAGGCCAGGGGGCCGGAGGGAGCTGTTTTTT. Amino acids: CASRPGGRRELFF.

This clonotype was counted ten times or more. The gene calls are TRBV5-1 and TRBJ2-4; either TRBD1 or TRBD2 may fit D (5 bases each). Germline loops: CDR1 SGHRS, CDR2 YFSETQ. Trimming removed 1 base at V and 6 bases at J, with 11 bases between. The CDR3 is 14 amino acids. The CDR3 sequence: CASSLTGQGNIQYF. Here the CDR3 DNA reads TGCGCCAGCAGCTTGACGGGGCAGGGAAACATTCAGTACTTC. The variable domain in full, completed from reference TRBV5-1 and TRBJ2-4, reads KAGVTQTPRYLIKTRGQQVTLSCSPISGHRSVSWYQQTPGQGLQFLFEYFSETQRNKGNFPGRFSGRQFSNSRSEMNVSTLELGDSALYLCASSLTGQGNIQYFGAGTRLSVL.

The gene calls are TRBV20-1 and TRBJ1-1; D is uncertain. V was trimmed by 8 bases and J by 0 bases, leaving 7 bases between them. Per germline, CDR1 DFQATT and CDR2 SNEGSKA (reference sequence). This CDR3 is built from 11 residues. In DNA, the CDR3 is TGCAGTTCCAAGATGAACACTGAAGCTTTCTTT. It codes for CSSKMNTEAFF.

The chain has TRBV7-9 and TRBJ2-7; either TRBD1 or TRBD2 may supply D (6 bases each). Trimming shortened V by 6 bases and J by 4 bases, and 16 bases separated the two germline ends. Per germline, CDR1 SEHNR and CDR2 FQNEAQ (reference sequence). The length of the CDR3 is 14 residues. The CDR3 region has the DNA TGTGCCAGCAGGGGGGCTTCAAGCGGGTACGAGCAGTACTTC. Its translation: CASRGASSGYEQYF.